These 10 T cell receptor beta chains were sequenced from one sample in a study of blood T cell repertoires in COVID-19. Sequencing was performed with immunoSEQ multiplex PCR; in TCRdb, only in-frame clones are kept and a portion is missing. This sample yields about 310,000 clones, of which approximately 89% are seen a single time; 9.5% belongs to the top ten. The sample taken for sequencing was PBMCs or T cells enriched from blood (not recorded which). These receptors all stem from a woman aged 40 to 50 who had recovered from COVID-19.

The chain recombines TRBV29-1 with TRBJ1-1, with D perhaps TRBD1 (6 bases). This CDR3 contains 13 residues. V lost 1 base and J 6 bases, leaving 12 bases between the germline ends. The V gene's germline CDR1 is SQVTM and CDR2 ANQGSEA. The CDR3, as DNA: TGCAGCGTTGAAGCTTACAGGGAAGCTGAAGCTTTCTTT. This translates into CSVEAYREAEAFF. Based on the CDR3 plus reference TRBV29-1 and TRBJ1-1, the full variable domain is SAVISQKPSRDICQRGTSLTIQCQVDSQVTMMFWYRQQPGQSLTLIATANQGSEATYESGFVIDKFPISRPNLTFSTLTVSNMSPEDSSIYLCSVEAYREAEAFFGQGTRLTVV.

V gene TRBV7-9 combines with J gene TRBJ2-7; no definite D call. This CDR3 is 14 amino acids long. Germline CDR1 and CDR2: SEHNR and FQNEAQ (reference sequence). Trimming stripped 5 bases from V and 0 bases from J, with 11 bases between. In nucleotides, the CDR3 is TGTGCCAGCAGCGCCCGGGTCCTCTCCTACGAGCAGTACTTC. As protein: CASSARVLSYEQYF.

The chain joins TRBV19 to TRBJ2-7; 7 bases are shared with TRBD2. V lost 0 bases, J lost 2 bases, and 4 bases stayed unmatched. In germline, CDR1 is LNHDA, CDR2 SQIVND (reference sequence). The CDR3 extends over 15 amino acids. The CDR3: CASSIEGGFAYEQYF. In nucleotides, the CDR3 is TGTGCCAGTAGTATAGAGGGAGGGTTCGCCTACGAGCAGTACTTC.

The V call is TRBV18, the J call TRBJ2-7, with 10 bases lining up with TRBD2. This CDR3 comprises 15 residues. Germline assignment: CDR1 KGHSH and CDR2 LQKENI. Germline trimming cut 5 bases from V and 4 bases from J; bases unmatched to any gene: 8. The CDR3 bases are TGTGCCAGCTCAGAAACTAGCGGGGCTTATTACGAGCAGTACTTC. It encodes CASSETSGAYYEQYF.

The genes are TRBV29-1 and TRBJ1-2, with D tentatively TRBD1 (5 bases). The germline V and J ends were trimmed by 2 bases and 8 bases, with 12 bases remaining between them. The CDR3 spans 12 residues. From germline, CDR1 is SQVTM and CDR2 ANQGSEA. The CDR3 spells CSVERGSRGYTF. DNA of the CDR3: TGCAGCGTTGAAAGGGGAAGTAGAGGCTACACCTTC.

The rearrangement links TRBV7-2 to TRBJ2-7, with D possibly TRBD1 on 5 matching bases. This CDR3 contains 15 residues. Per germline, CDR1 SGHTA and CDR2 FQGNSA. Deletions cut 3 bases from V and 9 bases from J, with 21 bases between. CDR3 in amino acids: CASSFRAGYLGVQYF. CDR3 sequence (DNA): TGTGCCAGCAGCTTCAGGGCAGGGTATTTAGGAGTGCAGTACTTC.

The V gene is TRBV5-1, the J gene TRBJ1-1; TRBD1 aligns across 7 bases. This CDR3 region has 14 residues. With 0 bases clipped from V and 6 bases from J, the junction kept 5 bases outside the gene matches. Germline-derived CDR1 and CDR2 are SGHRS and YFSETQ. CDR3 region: CASSLEGGLAEAFF. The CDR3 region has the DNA TGCGCCAGCAGCTTGGAAGGGGGCTTGGCTGAAGCTTTCTTT. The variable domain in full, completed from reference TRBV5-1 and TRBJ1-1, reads KAGVTQTPRYLIKTRGQQVTLSCSPISGHRSVSWYQQTPGQGLQFLFEYFSETQRNKGNFPGRFSGRQFSNSRSEMNVSTLELGDSALYLCASSLEGGLAEAFFGQGTRLTVV.

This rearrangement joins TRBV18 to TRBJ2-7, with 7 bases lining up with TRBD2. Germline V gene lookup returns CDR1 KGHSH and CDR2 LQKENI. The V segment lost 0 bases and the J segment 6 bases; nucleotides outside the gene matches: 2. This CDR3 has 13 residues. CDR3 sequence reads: CASSPPTGGEQYF. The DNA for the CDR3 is TGTGCCAGCTCACCACCTACGGGGGGCGAGCAGTACTTC.

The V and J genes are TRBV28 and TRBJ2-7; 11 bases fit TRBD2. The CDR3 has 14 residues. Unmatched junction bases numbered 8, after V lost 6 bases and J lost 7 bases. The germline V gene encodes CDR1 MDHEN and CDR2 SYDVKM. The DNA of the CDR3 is TGTGCCAGCAGGTTAGCGGGGGGGCGTGAAGAGCAGTACTTC. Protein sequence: CASRLAGGREEQYF.

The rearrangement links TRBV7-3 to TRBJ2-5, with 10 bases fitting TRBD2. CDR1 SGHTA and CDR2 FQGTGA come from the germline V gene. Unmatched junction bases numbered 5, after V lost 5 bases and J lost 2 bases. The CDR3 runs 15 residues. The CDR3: CASSAGTSAQETQYF. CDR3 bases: TGTGCCAGCAGCGCTGGGACTAGCGCACAAGAGACCCAGTACTTC. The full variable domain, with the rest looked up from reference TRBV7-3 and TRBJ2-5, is GAGVSQTPSNKVTEKGKYVELRCDPISGHTALYWYRQSLGQGPEFLIYFQGTGAADDSGLPNDRFFAVRPEGSVSTLKIQRTERGDSAVYLCASSAGTSAQETQYFGPGTRLLVL.